This entry describes one TCR beta chain. V was pared by 1 base and J by 3 bases, with 9 bases between. Germline V gene lookup returns CDR1 SEHNR and CDR2 FQNEAQ (reference sequence). The CDR3 contains 14 residues. Measured with immunoSEQ multiplex PCR; TCRdb has only the in-frame clones, and not every one. The data contain approximately 500,000 clones, 70% to 90% of them singletons. This record belongs to a study of blood T cell repertoires in COVID-19. About the research overall: T cells, B-cell-depleted T cells, or PBMCs supplied cDNA or gDNA.

This receptor was taken from a woman between 45 and 60 years old with COVID-19, enrolled during active disease. The sequenced sample consisted of peripheral blood. The chain couples TRBV7-9 to TRBJ2-5; TRBD1 is a possible D gene (6 bases). CDR3 DNA: TGTGCCAGCAGCTTAGGGACAGCCGAAGAGACCCAGTACTTC. Translating it yields CASSLGTAEETQYF.